The rows below give T cell receptor beta chains drawn from one sample of a study of blood T cell repertoires in COVID-19. TCRdb's copy holds only in-frame clones and misses some; the assay was immunoSEQ multiplex PCR. The sample lists roughly 89,000 clones, 75% to 90% occurring once. Sequencing was performed on peripheral blood. The receptors were sampled from a woman aged 70 to 79 with acute or convalescent COVID-19. Both conserved end residues are part of each CDR3. Fields, in order: J gene, V gene, D gene, clone size, CDR3 protein, CDR3 DNA. A D gene is named only where the DNA matches it firmly. A row's size may be missing; if present it is once, few, many or a size class.

j_call: TRBJ1-4; v_call: TRBV29-1; d_call: -; clone_size: -; cdr3_aa: CSVGIRERGATNEKLFF; cdr3_nt: TGCAGCGTTGGCATCCGGGAGCGGGGGGCAACTAATGAAAAACTGTTTTTT
j_call: TRBJ1-2; v_call: TRBV3-1/TRBV3-2; d_call: -; clone_size: -; cdr3_aa: CASSQDRGLNYGYTF; cdr3_nt: TGTGCCAGCAGCCAAGACAGGGGTCTTAACTATGGCTACACCTTC
j_call: TRBJ2-7; v_call: TRBV2; d_call: TRBD2; clone_size: -; cdr3_aa: CASSVFGTSSYEQYF; cdr3_nt: TGTGCCAGCAGTGTTTTTGGGACTAGCTCATACGAGCAGTACTTC
j_call: TRBJ2-5; v_call: TRBV28; d_call: -; clone_size: few; cdr3_aa: CASSSAGAVWETQYF; cdr3_nt: TGTGCCAGCAGTAGTGCGGGGGCCGTGTGGGAGACCCAGTACTTC
j_call: TRBJ2-5; v_call: TRBV28; d_call: -; clone_size: -; cdr3_aa: CASKRLETQYF; cdr3_nt: TGTGCCAGCAAGCGGTTGGAGACCCAGTACTTC
j_call: TRBJ1-1; v_call: TRBV6-2/TRBV6-3; d_call: -; clone_size: few; cdr3_aa: CASSYSRAADEAFF; cdr3_nt: TGTGCCAGCAGTTACTCGAGAGCGGCAGATGAAGCTTTCTTT
j_call: TRBJ1-5; v_call: TRBV20-1; d_call: -; clone_size: few; cdr3_aa: CSASFSRFNQPQHF; cdr3_nt: TGCAGTGCTAGTTTTTCCAGATTCAATCAGCCCCAGCATTTT
j_call: TRBJ2-7; v_call: TRBV20-1; d_call: -; clone_size: -; cdr3_aa: CSIVGYEQYF; cdr3_nt: TGCAGTATAGTCGGCTACGAGCAGTACTTC
j_call: TRBJ2-7; v_call: TRBV7-2; d_call: TRBD2; clone_size: -; cdr3_aa: CASSLARLGTTVRSYEQYF; cdr3_nt: TGTGCCAGCAGCTTAGCTAGGCTCGGGACTACGGTCCGCTCCTACGAGCAGTACTTC
j_call: TRBJ1-5; v_call: TRBV29-1; d_call: -; clone_size: -; cdr3_aa: CSVKGQGRNQPQHF; cdr3_nt: TGCAGCGTCAAGGGCCAGGGCCGCAATCAGCCCCAGCATTTT
j_call: TRBJ2-2; v_call: TRBV7-8; d_call: -; clone_size: -; cdr3_aa: CASSSTRNTGELFF; cdr3_nt: TGTGCCAGCAGCTCTACTAGAAACACCGGGGAGCTGTTTTTT
j_call: TRBJ1-2; v_call: TRBV9; d_call: -; clone_size: -; cdr3_aa: CASSVAAGNYGYTF; cdr3_nt: TGTGCCAGCAGCGTAGCTGCAGGGAACTATGGCTACACCTTC
j_call: TRBJ1-2; v_call: TRBV12-3/TRBV12-4; d_call: -; clone_size: -; cdr3_aa: CASSPRGSGYTF; cdr3_nt: TGTGCCAGCAGCCCACGGGGGTCTGGCTACACCTTC
j_call: TRBJ2-5; v_call: TRBV5-4; d_call: TRBD1; clone_size: -; cdr3_aa: CASSFKARGETQYF; cdr3_nt: TGTGCCAGCAGCTTTAAGGCCAGGGGGGAGACCCAGTACTTC
j_call: TRBJ2-2; v_call: TRBV4-2; d_call: -; clone_size: -; cdr3_aa: CASSQAGLASGELFF; cdr3_nt: TGTGCCAGCAGCCAAGCAGGACTGGCCTCCGGGGAGCTGTTTTTT
j_call: TRBJ1-5; v_call: TRBV28; d_call: TRBD1; clone_size: -; cdr3_aa: CASREGAKPQHF; cdr3_nt: TGTGCCAGCAGGGAGGGGGCGAAGCCCCAGCATTTT
j_call: TRBJ1-2; v_call: TRBV6-6; d_call: -; clone_size: once; cdr3_aa: CASSNGGYGYTF; cdr3_nt: TGTGCCAGCTCCAATGGGGGGTATGGCTACACCTTC
j_call: TRBJ1-3; v_call: TRBV18; d_call: TRBD1; clone_size: -; cdr3_aa: CASSPPVRGHSGNTIYF; cdr3_nt: TGTGCCAGCTCACCACCGGTTAGGGGGCACTCTGGAAACACCATATATTTT
j_call: TRBJ1-5; v_call: TRBV24-1; d_call: -; clone_size: once; cdr3_aa: CATSAQGIQPQHF; cdr3_nt: TGTGCCACCAGTGCACAGGGAATTCAGCCCCAGCATTTT
j_call: TRBJ2-7; v_call: TRBV12-3/TRBV12-4; d_call: -; clone_size: -; cdr3_aa: CASSPFSSYEQYF; cdr3_nt: TGTGCCAGCAGTCCGTTCAGCTCCTACGAGCAGTACTTC
j_call: TRBJ1-2; v_call: TRBV30; d_call: -; clone_size: -; cdr3_aa: CAWSLGGFYGYTF; cdr3_nt: TGTGCCTGGAGTCTGGGGGGGTTCTATGGCTACACCTTC
j_call: TRBJ1-4; v_call: TRBV7-2; d_call: -; clone_size: -; cdr3_aa: CASSHNIGYPGKLFF; cdr3_nt: TGTGCCAGCAGCCATAACATTGGGTATCCAGGAAAACTGTTTTTT
j_call: TRBJ2-4; v_call: TRBV18; d_call: -; clone_size: -; cdr3_aa: CASSPPTLAKNIQYF; cdr3_nt: TGTGCCAGCTCACCGCCGACTCTAGCCAAAAACATTCAGTACTTC
j_call: TRBJ2-4; v_call: TRBV5-6; d_call: -; clone_size: -; cdr3_aa: CASNVYGNGAKNIQYF; cdr3_nt: TGTGCCAGCAACGTGTACGGGAACGGGGCCAAAAACATTCAGTACTTC
j_call: TRBJ2-2; v_call: TRBV6-5; d_call: -; clone_size: -; cdr3_aa: CASSWRTRTGELFF; cdr3_nt: TGTGCCAGCAGTTGGAGGACCCGCACCGGGGAGCTGTTTTTT
j_call: TRBJ2-1; v_call: TRBV27; d_call: TRBD2; clone_size: -; cdr3_aa: CASSSRGAGVYNEQFF; cdr3_nt: TGTGCCAGCAGTTCCCGAGGAGCGGGAGTGTACAATGAGCAGTTCTTC
j_call: TRBJ2-7; v_call: TRBV7-2; d_call: -; clone_size: -; cdr3_aa: CASSEPQRYSYEQYF; cdr3_nt: TGTGCCAGCAGCGAACCACAGAGATACTCCTACGAGCAGTACTTC
j_call: TRBJ2-7; v_call: TRBV29-1; d_call: -; clone_size: -; cdr3_aa: CSVEDLSYEQYF; cdr3_nt: TGCAGCGTTGAAGATTTGAGCTACGAGCAGTACTTC
j_call: TRBJ1-1; v_call: TRBV15; d_call: -; clone_size: -; cdr3_aa: CATSLKNTEAFF; cdr3_nt: TGTGCCACCAGCCTAAAGAACACTGAAGCTTTCTTT
j_call: TRBJ2-1; v_call: TRBV4-1; d_call: -; clone_size: -; cdr3_aa: CASSFGGELSYNEQFF; cdr3_nt: TGCGCCAGCAGCTTTGGTGGGGAGCTCTCCTACAATGAGCAGTTCTTC
j_call: TRBJ1-2; v_call: TRBV5-1; d_call: TRBD1; clone_size: few; cdr3_aa: CASHPNGQGARGYTF; cdr3_nt: TGCGCCAGCCACCCTAACGGACAGGGGGCGCGCGGCTACACCTTC
j_call: TRBJ1-1; v_call: TRBV5-4; d_call: -; clone_size: -; cdr3_aa: CASSPGNTEAFF; cdr3_nt: TGTGCCAGCAGCCCAGGGAACACTGAAGCTTTCTTT
j_call: TRBJ2-3; v_call: TRBV20-1; d_call: -; clone_size: -; cdr3_aa: CSASYGGLSTDTQYF; cdr3_nt: TGCAGTGCTAGTTACGGGGGACTTAGCACAGATACGCAGTATTTT
j_call: TRBJ2-7; v_call: TRBV19; d_call: -; clone_size: -; cdr3_aa: CASSRGLQNYEQYF; cdr3_nt: TGTGCCAGTAGTAGGGGACTTCAAAACTACGAGCAGTACTTC
j_call: TRBJ2-2; v_call: TRBV7-2; d_call: -; clone_size: -; cdr3_aa: CASSLRNTGELFF; cdr3_nt: TGTGCCAGCAGCTTACGGAACACCGGGGAGCTGTTTTTT
j_call: TRBJ1-6; v_call: TRBV3-1/TRBV3-2; d_call: TRBD1; clone_size: -; cdr3_aa: CASSNGQGYSPLHF; cdr3_nt: TGTGCCAGCAGCAATGGACAGGGATATTCACCCCTCCACTTT
j_call: TRBJ2-1; v_call: TRBV6-5; d_call: TRBD2; clone_size: once; cdr3_aa: CASSYSGLGNEQFF; cdr3_nt: TGTGCCAGCAGTTACTCGGGACTAGGTAATGAGCAGTTCTTC
j_call: TRBJ2-1; v_call: TRBV28; d_call: TRBD1; clone_size: -; cdr3_aa: CASKGAGNEQFF; cdr3_nt: TGTGCCAGCAAGGGGGCTGGGAATGAGCAGTTCTTC
j_call: TRBJ2-3; v_call: TRBV6-4; d_call: TRBD1; clone_size: -; cdr3_aa: CASSDSQGADTQYF; cdr3_nt: TGTGCCAGCAGTGACTCGCAGGGGGCAGATACGCAGTATTTT
j_call: TRBJ1-4; v_call: TRBV5-4; d_call: -; clone_size: -; cdr3_aa: CASSLGGTNEKLFF; cdr3_nt: TGTGCCAGCAGCTTGGGAGGCACTAATGAAAAACTGTTTTTT
j_call: TRBJ2-7; v_call: TRBV28; d_call: -; clone_size: -; cdr3_aa: CASSLLGPYEQYF; cdr3_nt: TGTGCCAGCAGTTTATTGGGGCCCTACGAGCAGTACTTC
j_call: TRBJ2-4; v_call: TRBV5-4; d_call: TRBD1; clone_size: -; cdr3_aa: CASSPGTGRAKNIQYF; cdr3_nt: TGTGCCAGCAGCCCAGGGACAGGCAGAGCCAAAAACATTCAGTACTTC
j_call: TRBJ2-5; v_call: TRBV7-3; d_call: -; clone_size: -; cdr3_aa: CASSLGQKETQYF; cdr3_nt: TGTGCCAGCAGCCTTGGACAGAAAGAGACCCAGTACTTC
j_call: TRBJ2-5; v_call: TRBV14; d_call: -; clone_size: -; cdr3_aa: CASSQEGGLLQETQYF; cdr3_nt: TGTGCCAGCAGCCAAGAGGGCGGACTGTTACAAGAGACCCAGTACTTC
j_call: TRBJ2-1; v_call: TRBV4-2; d_call: TRBD2; clone_size: -; cdr3_aa: CASSQGTSGVNEQFF; cdr3_nt: TGTGCCAGCAGCCAAGGGACTAGCGGGGTCAATGAGCAGTTCTTC
j_call: TRBJ1-2; v_call: TRBV14; d_call: -; clone_size: once; cdr3_aa: CASSPGQWNYGYTF; cdr3_nt: TGTGCCAGCAGCCCAGGGCAGTGGAACTATGGCTACACCTTC
j_call: TRBJ1-4; v_call: TRBV5-1; d_call: -; clone_size: -; cdr3_aa: CASSLAPAGLNEKLFF; cdr3_nt: TGCGCCAGCAGCTTGGCCCCCGCAGGGTTAAATGAAAAACTGTTTTTT
j_call: TRBJ1-2; v_call: TRBV4-2; d_call: -; clone_size: once; cdr3_aa: CASSQDSGYGGYTF; cdr3_nt: TGTGCCAGCAGCCAAGATTCGGGTTATGGTGGCTACACCTTC
j_call: TRBJ1-4; v_call: TRBV7-2; d_call: TRBD1; clone_size: once; cdr3_aa: CASSLGGRGREKLFF; cdr3_nt: TGTGCCAGCAGCTTAGGGGGCAGGGGGCGTGAAAAACTGTTTTTT
j_call: TRBJ1-1; v_call: TRBV2; d_call: -; clone_size: -; cdr3_aa: CASSETVNTEAFF; cdr3_nt: TGTGCCAGCAGTGAGACTGTGAACACTGAAGCTTTCTTT
j_call: TRBJ2-4; v_call: TRBV19; d_call: TRBD1; clone_size: -; cdr3_aa: CASSTRTGGNIQYF; cdr3_nt: TGTGCCAGTAGTACCCGGACAGGGGGCAACATTCAGTACTTC
j_call: TRBJ1-6; v_call: TRBV5-1; d_call: TRBD1; clone_size: few; cdr3_aa: CASSLGTGRNSPLHF; cdr3_nt: TGCGCCAGCAGCTTGGGGACAGGGAGAAATTCACCCCTCCACTTT
j_call: TRBJ2-3; v_call: TRBV3-1/TRBV3-2; d_call: -; clone_size: -; cdr3_aa: CASRRSRGTDTQYF; cdr3_nt: TGTGCCAGCAGGCGGTCTCGTGGGACAGATACGCAGTATTTT
j_call: TRBJ1-5; v_call: TRBV7-9; d_call: -; clone_size: -; cdr3_aa: CASSFSDGNQPQHF; cdr3_nt: TGTGCCAGCAGCTTTTCCGACGGGAATCAGCCCCAGCATTTT